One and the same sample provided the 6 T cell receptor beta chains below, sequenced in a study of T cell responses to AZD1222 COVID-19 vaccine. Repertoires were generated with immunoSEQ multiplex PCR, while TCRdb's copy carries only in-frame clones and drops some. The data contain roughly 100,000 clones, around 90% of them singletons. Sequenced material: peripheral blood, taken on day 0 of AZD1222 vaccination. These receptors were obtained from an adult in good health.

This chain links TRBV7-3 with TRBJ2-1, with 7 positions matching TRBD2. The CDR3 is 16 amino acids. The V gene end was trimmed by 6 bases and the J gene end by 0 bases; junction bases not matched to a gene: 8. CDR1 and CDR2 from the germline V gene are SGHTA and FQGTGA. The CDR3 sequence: CASSPDSGRSYNEQFF. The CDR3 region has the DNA TGTGCCAGCAGTCCAGATAGCGGGCGCTCCTACAATGAGCAGTTCTTC.

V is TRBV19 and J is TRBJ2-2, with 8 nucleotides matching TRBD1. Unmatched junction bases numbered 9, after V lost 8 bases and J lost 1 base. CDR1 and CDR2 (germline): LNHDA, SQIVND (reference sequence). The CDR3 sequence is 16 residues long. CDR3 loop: CASYYSGTGNTGELFF. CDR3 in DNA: TGTGCCAGTTATTACTCCGGGACAGGGAACACCGGGGAGCTGTTTTTT.

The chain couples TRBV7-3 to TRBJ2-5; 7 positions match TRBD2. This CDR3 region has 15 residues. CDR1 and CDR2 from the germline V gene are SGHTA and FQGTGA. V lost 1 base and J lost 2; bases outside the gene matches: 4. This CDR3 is CASSLSLGGQETQYF. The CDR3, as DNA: TGTGCCAGCAGCTTAAGTTTGGGAGGGCAAGAGACCCAGTACTTC.

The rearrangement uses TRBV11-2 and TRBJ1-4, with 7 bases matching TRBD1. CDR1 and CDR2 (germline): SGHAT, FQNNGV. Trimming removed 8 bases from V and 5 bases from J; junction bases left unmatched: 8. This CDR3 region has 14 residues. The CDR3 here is CASGRGSLNEKLFF. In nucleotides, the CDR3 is TGTGCCAGCGGCAGGGGGAGCCTAAATGAAAAACTGTTTTTT. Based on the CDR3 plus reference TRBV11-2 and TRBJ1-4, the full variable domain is EAGVAQSPRYKIIEKRQSVAFWCNPISGHATLYWYQQILGQGPKLLIQFQNNGVVDDSQLPKDRFSAERLKGVDSTLKIQPAKLEDSAVYLCASGRGSLNEKLFFGSGTQLSVL.

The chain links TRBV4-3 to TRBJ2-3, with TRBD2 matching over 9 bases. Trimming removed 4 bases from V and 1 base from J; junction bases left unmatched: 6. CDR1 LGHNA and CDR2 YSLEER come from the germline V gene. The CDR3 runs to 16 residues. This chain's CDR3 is CASSRLTSGGTDTQYF. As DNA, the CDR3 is TGCGCCAGCAGCCGGTTGACTAGCGGCGGCACAGATACGCAGTATTTT.

CDR3 bases: TGTGCCAGCAGCTTAGAGAGGGAGCAGTACTTC. It yields the protein CASSLEREQYF. The chain recombines TRBV7-2 with TRBJ2-7, with no clear D. This CDR3 contains 11 residues. Germline V gives CDR1 SGHTA, CDR2 FQGNSA. Between the trimmed V and J ends, which lost 1 base and 7 bases, there was a span of 5 bases.